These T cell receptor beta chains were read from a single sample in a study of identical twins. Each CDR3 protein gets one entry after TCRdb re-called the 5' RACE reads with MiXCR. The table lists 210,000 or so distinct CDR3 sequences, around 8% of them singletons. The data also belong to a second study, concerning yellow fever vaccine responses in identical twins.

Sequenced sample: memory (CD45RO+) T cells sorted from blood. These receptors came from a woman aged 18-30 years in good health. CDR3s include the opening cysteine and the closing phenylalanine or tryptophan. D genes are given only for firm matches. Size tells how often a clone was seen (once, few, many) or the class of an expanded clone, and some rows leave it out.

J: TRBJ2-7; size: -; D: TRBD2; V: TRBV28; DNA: TGTGCCAGCAGCCAGCGGGGGCCCAATTACGAGCAGTACTTC; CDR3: CASSQRGPNYEQYF
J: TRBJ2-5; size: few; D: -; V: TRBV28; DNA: TGTGCCAGCAGTTTCAGCGGTATGGGGAAAGAGACCCAGTACTTC; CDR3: CASSFSGMGKETQYF
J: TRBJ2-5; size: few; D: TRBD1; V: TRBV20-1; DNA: TGCAGTGCTAGAACAGGGGGTGATCCCAGAGAGACCCAGTACTTC; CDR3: CSARTGGDPRETQYF
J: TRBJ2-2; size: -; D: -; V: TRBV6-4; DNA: TGTGCCAGCAGTAGGGACGGAGGGTTCGGGGAGCTGTTTTTT; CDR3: CASSRDGGFGELFF
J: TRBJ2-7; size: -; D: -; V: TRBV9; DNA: TGTGCCAGCAGCGTTAGGGCAGGGGAAGCCTACGAGCAGTACTTC; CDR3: CASSVRAGEAYEQYF
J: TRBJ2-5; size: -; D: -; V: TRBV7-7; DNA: TGTGCTAGCAGCTTATATCCTAGCGAGAAGCAAGAGACCCAGTACTTC; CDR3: CASSLYPSEKQETQYF
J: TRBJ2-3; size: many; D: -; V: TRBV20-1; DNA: TGCAGTGCCTTTGCTGGGGCAGATACGCAGTATTTT; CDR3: CSAFAGADTQYF
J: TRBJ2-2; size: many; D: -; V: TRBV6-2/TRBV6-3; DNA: TGTGCCACCTCTAAGACAGGAAAAAAAGGCGGGGAGCTGTTTTTT; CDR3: CATSKTGKKGGELFF
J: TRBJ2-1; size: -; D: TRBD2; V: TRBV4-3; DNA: TGCGCCAAATGGGCTAGCGGCTCCTACAATGAGCAGTTCTTC; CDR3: CAKWASGSYNEQFF
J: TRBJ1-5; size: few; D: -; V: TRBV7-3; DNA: TGTGCCAGCAGCCGAGGAGGGGGAAATGTTAGCAATCAGCCCCAGCATTTT; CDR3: CASSRGGGNVSNQPQHF
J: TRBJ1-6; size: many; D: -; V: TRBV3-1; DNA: TGTGCCAGCCAGGGGTCTGGATCACCCCTCCACTTT; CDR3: CASQGSGSPLHF
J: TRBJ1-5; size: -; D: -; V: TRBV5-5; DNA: TGTGCCAGCAGCGTAGCGCCAAATAGCAATCAGCCCCAGCATTTT; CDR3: CASSVAPNSNQPQHF
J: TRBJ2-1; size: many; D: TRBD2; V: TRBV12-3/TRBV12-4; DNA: TGTGCCAGCAGTTGGGTCGGAGCGGGAGGGCTTGTGAACAATGAGCAGTTCTTC; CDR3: CASSWVGAGGLVNNEQFF
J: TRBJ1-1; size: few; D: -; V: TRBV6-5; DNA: TGTGCCAGCAGCAAAATGGGCACTGAAGCTTTCTTT; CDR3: CASSKMGTEAFF
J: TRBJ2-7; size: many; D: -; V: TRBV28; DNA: TGTGCCAGCAGTTTAGCCCGATCCAAGACCTCCTACGAGCAGTACTTC; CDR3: CASSLARSKTSYEQYF
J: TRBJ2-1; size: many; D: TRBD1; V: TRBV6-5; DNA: TGTGCCAGCAGGTTACAGGGGATAGGGCACAATGAGCAGTTCTTC; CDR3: CASRLQGIGHNEQFF
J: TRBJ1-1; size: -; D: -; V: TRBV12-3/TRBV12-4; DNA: TGTGCCAGCAGCCAAGAGGGGGGGCTTATGAACACTGAAGCTTTCTTT; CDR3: CASSQEGGLMNTEAFF
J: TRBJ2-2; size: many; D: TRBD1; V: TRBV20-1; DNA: TGCAGTGTCGACAGGGGGCTCGGGGAGCTGTTTTTT; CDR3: CSVDRGLGELFF
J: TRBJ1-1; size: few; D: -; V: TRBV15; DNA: TGTGCCACCAGCAGAGGGACACACACTGAAGCTTTCTTT; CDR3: CATSRGTHTEAFF
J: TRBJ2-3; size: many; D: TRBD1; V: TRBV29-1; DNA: TGCAGCGGGGGGTCGGGACAGGAGACGCAGTATTTT; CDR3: CSGGSGQETQYF
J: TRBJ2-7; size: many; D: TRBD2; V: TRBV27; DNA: TGTGCCAGCAGTTTAGGGAGGGAGGGCCTCTCCTACGAGCAGTACTTC; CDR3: CASSLGREGLSYEQYF
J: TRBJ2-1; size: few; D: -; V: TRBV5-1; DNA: TGCGCCAGCAGCGGGGGGGGCAGGGGAATCAATGAGCAGTTCTTC; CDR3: CASSGGGRGINEQFF
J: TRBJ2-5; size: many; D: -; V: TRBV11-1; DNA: TGTGCCAGCAGCCACGAACAGGATTTAAAGACCCAGTACTTC; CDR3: CASSHEQDLKTQYF
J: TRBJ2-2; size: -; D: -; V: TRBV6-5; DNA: TGTGCCAGCAGCTATGGACAAAAGAACACCGGGGAGCTGTTTTTT; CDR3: CASSYGQKNTGELFF
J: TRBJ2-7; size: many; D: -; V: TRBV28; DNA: TGTGCCAGCCACGCCGGGGGTCTTGAGTACGAGCAGTACTTC; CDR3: CASHAGGLEYEQYF
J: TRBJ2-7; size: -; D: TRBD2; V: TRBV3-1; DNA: TGTGCCAGCAGCCCGCTCCCAGGCGGGGGAGGGTACGAGCAGTACTTC; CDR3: CASSPLPGGGGYEQYF
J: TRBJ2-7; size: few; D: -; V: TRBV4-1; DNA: TGCGCCAGCACTCCGAGGCCGGATTTGGGGTCCTACGAGCAGTACTTC; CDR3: CASTPRPDLGSYEQYF
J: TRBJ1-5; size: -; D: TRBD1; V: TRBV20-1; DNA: TGCAGTGCTTGTAGACAGGGGAACAATCAGCCCCAGCATTTT; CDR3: CSACRQGNNQPQHF
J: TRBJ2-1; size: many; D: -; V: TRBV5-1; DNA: TGCGCCAGTCTCGGGACGGATTACAATGAGCAGTTCTTC; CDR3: CASLGTDYNEQFF
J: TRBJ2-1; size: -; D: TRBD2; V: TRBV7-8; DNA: TGTGCCAGCAGCTTAGTGGGAATTTTAGCGGGAGTAAGGCAGTTCTTC; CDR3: CASSLVGILAGVRQFF
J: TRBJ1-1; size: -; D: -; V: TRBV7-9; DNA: TGTGCCAGCAGCTTAGGGGACGTTGGTGACACTGAAGCTTTCTTT; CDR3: CASSLGDVGDTEAFF
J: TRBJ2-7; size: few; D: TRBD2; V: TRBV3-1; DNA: TGTGCCAGCAGCCAAGGCCCTTCAGTGAGCGGGACGTCCTACGAGCAGTACTTC; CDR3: CASSQGPSVSGTSYEQYF
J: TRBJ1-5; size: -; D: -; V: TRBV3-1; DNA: TGTGCCAGCAGCCAATCCTTTGGGGGAAACAATCAGCCCCAGCATTTT; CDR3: CASSQSFGGNNQPQHF
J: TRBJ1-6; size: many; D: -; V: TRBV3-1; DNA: TGTGCCAGCAGCCAAGATGTAGTACTCTCCTATAATTCACCCCTCCACTTT; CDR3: CASSQDVVLSYNSPLHF
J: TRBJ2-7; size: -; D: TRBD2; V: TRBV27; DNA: TGTGCCAGCAGTTCGTCATCCCTAGCGGACGAGCAGTACTTC; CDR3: CASSSSSLADEQYF
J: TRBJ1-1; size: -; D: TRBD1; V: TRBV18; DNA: TGTGCCAGCTCACCATTACCAGGGGGTGAAGCTTTCTTT; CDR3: CASSPLPGGEAFF
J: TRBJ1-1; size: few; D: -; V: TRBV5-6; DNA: TGTGCCAGCAGCACAGGGACGGTTGAAGCTTTCTTT; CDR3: CASSTGTVEAFF
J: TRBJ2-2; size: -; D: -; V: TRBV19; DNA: TGTGCCAGTAGTATTCGGCGCACCGGGGAGCTGTTTTTT; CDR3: CASSIRRTGELFF
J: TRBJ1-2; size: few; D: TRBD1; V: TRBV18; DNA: TGTGCCAGCTCACCAGGCCCAGGGGGCACTAACTATGGCTACACCTTC; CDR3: CASSPGPGGTNYGYTF
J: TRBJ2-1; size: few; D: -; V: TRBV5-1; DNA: TGCGCCAGCAGCATTAGCCCATACAATGAGCAGTTCTTC; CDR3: CASSISPYNEQFF
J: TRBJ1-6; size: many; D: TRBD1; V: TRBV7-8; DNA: TGTGCCAGCAGCTTAGAACAGGGGTATTCACCCCTCCACTTT; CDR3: CASSLEQGYSPLHF
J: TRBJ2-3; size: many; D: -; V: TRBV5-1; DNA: TGCGCCAGCAGCTTAGGGTACGGGGATACGCAGTATTTT; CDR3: CASSLGYGDTQYF
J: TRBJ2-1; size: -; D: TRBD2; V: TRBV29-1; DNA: TGCAGCGCCTTTCTAGCGGCCAAGCAGTCCTTC; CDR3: CSAFLAAKQSF
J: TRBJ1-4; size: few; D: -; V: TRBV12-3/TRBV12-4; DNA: TGTGCCAGCAGTCGTACGGGGGACCTTAATGAAAAACTGTTTTTT; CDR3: CASSRTGDLNEKLFF